This T cell receptor beta chain comes out of a study of beta chain features in type 1 diabetes. Expressed TCRB transcripts were sequenced after all isolated RNA was converted to cDNA. Clones were sequenced by immunoSEQ multiplex PCR, and TCRdb holds only the in-frame ones, with some missing. The sample has 680,000 or so clones; around 15% are singletons. Germline values: CDR1 MDHEN, CDR2 SYDVKM. This CDR3 contains 15 residues. V lost 5 bases, J lost 7 bases, and 10 bases stayed unmatched. General study results and limits: People with Type 1 diabetes carried modestly yet significantly shorter TCRB CDR3s in all four CD4+ subsets.

This clone was observed a few times. Its target is not known. The clonotype was recovered from a man younger than 30 with type 1 diabetes. Material: naive CD4+ T cells from blood. The genes are TRBV28 and TRBJ1-5; 8 bases line up with TRBD1. CDR3 sequence (DNA): TGTGCCAGCAGTCCCCTACAGGGGGGACGACAGCCCCAGCATTTT. Its translation: CASSPLQGGRQPQHF.